This T cell receptor (beta chain) was captured by sequencing in a study of CD8+ T cells in alopecia areata. Regarding this clone: Other DNA sequences in this specimen translate into the identical CDR3.

Sequencing templates came from extracted RNA that was reverse transcribed into cDNA. Profiled with immunoSEQ multiplex PCR; TCRdb holds only in-frame clones, not every one. The profile shows about 200,000 clones, 50% to 65% of them singletons. Looked up from germline, CDR1 is SQVTM and CDR2 is ANQGSEA. After removal of 5 bases from V and 2 bases from J, the junction contained 1 base not matched to a gene. This CDR3 has 12 residues. This chain uses TRBV29-1 with TRBJ2-7, with TRBD1 matching 9 bases. This clonotype was obtained from a human donor with alopecia areata. Source: CD4+ T cells sorted from blood, taken at week 0. The DNA for the CDR3 is TGCAGCGTTCGACAGGGGGCCTACGAGCAGTACTTC. This codes for CSVRQGAYEQYF.